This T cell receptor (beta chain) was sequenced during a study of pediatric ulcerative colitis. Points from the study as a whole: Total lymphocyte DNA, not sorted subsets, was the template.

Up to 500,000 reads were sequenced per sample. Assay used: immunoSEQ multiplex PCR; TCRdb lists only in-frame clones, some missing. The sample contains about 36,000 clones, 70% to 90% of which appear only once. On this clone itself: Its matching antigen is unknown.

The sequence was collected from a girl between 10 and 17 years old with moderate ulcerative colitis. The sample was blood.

The CDR3 bases are TGTGCCAGCAGGATTATAGATACGCAGTATTTT. Amino acid sequence: CASRIIDTQYF. This chain links TRBV6-1 with TRBJ2-3; D uncertain. CDR1 and CDR2 (germline): MNHNS, SASEGT. Trimming removed 6 bases from V and 5 bases from J, with 6 bases in between. This CDR3 comprises 11 residues.